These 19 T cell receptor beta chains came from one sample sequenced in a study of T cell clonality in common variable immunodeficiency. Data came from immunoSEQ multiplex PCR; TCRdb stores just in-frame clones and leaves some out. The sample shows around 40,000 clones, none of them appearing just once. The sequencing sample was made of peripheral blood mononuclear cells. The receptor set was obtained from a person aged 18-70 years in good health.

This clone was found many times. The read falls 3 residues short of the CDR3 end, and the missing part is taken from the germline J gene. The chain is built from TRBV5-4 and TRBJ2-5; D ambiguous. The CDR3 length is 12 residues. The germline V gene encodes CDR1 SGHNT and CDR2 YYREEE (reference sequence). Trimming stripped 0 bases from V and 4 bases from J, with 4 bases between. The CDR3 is CASSLAGETQYF. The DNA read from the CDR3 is TGTGCCAGCAGCTTGGCAGGAGAGACC.

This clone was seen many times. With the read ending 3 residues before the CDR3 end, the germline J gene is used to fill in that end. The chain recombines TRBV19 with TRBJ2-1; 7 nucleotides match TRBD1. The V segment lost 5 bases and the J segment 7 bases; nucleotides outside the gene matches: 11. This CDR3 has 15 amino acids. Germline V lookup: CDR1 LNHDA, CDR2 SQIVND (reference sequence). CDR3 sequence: CASSPRQGKKNEQFF. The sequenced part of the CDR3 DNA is TGTGCCAGTAGTCCCCGACAGGGTAAGAAAAATGAG.

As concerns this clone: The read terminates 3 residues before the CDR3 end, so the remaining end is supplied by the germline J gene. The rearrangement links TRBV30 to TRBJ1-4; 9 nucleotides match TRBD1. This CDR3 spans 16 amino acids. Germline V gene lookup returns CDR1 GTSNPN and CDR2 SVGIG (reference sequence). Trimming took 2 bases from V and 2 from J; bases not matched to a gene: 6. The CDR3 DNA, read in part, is TGTGCCTGGAGTCCAAATGACAGGGGGACTAATGAAAAA. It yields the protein CAWSPNDRGTNEK. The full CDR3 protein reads CAWSPNDRGTNEKLFF. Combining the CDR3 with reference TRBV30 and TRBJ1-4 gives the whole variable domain SQTIHQWPATLVQPVGSPLSLECTVEGTSNPNLYWYRQAAGRGLQLLFYSVGIGQISSEVPQNLSASRPQDRQFILSSKKLLLSDSGFYLCAWSPNDRGTNEKLFFGSGTQLSVL.

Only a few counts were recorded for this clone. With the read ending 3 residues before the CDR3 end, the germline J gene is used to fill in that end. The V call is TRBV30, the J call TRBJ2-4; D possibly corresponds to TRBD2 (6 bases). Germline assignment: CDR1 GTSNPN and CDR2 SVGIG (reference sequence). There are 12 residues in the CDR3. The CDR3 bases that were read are TGTGCCTGGAGTGTACGGGGGTGGGGT. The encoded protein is CAWSVRGWG. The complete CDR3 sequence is CAWSVRGWGQYF.

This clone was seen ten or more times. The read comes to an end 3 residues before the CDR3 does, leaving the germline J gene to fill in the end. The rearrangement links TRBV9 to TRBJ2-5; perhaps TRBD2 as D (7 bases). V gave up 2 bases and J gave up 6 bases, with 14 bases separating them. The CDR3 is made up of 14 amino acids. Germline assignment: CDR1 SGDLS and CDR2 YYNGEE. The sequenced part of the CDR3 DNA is TGTGCCAGCAGCGTGGGGGGGGCCTTCCAGACC. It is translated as CASSVGGAFQT. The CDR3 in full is CASSVGGAFQTQYF.

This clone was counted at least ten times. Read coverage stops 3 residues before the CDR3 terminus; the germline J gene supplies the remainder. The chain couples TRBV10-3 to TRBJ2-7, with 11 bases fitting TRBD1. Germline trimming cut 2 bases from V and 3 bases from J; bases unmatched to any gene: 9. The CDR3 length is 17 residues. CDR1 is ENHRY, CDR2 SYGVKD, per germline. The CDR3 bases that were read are TGTGCCATCAGTGAGGGACAGGGGGCTGGGGGCGGCTACGAG. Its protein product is CAISEGQGAGGGYE. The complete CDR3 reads CAISEGQGAGGGYEQYF.

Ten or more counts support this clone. The chain's CDR3 is CASSPDLLAGDSYEQYF. CDR3 DNA (partial): TGCGCCAGCAGCCCCGACCTCCTAGCGGGGGATTCCTACGAG. This chain links TRBV5-1 with TRBJ2-7; the match to TRBD2 covers 10 bases. The sequence runs out 3 residues before the end of the CDR3; the remainder is reconstructed from the germline J gene. V shed 4 bases and J 1 base; nucleotides not matched to a gene: 11. Germline V gene lookup returns CDR1 SGHRS and CDR2 YFSETQ. The CDR3 sequence is 17 residues long. The full variable domain, completed using reference TRBV5-1 and TRBJ2-7, is KAGVTQTPRYLIKTRGQQVTLSCSPISGHRSVSWYQQTPGQGLQFLFEYFSETQRNKGNFPGRFSGRQFSNSRSEMNVSTLELGDSALYLCASSPDLLAGDSYEQYFGPGTRLTVT.

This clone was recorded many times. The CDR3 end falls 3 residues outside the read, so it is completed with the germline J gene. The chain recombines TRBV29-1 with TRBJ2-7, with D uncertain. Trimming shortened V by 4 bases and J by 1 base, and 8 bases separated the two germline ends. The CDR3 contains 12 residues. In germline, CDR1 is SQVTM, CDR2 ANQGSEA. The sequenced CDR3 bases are TGCAGCGTTGTTGCAGATTCCTACGAG. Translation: CSVVADSYE. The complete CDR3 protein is CSVVADSYEQYF.

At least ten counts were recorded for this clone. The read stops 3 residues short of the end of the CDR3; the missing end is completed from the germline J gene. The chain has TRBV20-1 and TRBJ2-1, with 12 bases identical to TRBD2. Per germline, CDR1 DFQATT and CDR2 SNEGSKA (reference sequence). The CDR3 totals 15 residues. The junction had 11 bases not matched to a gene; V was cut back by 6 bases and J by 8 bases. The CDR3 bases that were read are TGCAGTGCAGATGGACTAGCGGGAAAGGTGGATGAG. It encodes CSADGLAGKVDE. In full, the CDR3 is CSADGLAGKVDEQFF.

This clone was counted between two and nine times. The CDR3 spells CASSLHRDTQYF. The part of the CDR3 DNA that was read is TGTGCCAGCAGCTTACACCGGGATACG. The chain carries TRBV7-9 and TRBJ2-3, with D unresolved. The CDR3 extends 3 residues past the end of the read, so its final part is completed from the germline J gene. There are 12 residues in the CDR3. V was pared by 2 bases and J by 6 bases, with 6 bases between. Germline loops: CDR1 SEHNR, CDR2 FQNEAQ (reference sequence).

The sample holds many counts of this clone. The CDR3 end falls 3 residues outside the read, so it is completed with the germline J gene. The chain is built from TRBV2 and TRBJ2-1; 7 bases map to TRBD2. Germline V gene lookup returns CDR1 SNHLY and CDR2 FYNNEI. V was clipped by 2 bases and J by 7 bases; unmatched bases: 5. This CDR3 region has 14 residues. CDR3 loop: CASSERLAVNEQFF. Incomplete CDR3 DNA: TGTGCCAGCAGTGAAAGGCTAGCGGTAAATGAG.

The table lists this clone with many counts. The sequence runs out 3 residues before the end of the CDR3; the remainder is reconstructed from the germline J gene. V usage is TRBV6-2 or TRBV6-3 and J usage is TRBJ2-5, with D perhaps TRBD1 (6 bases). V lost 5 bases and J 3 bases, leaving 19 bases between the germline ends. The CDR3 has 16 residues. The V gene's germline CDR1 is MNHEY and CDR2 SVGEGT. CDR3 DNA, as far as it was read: TGTGCCAGCAGTAATTTCCCTTACAGGGCTAAAGAGACC. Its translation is CASSNFPYRAKET. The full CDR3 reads CASSNFPYRAKETQYF.

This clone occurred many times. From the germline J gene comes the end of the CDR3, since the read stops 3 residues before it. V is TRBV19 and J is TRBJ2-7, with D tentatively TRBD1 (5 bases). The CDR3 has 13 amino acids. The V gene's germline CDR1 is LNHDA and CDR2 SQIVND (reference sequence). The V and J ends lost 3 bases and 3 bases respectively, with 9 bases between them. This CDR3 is CASSILQGYEQYF. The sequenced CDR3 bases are TGTGCCAGTAGTATTCTTCAGGGCTACGAG.

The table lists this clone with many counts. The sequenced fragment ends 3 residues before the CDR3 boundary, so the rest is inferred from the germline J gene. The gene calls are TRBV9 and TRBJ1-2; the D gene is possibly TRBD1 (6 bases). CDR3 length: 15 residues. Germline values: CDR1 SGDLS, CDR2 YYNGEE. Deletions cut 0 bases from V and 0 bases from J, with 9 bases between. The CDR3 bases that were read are TGTGCCAGCAGCGTAGCAGGGGAATCTAACTATGGC. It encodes CASSVAGESNYG. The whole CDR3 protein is CASSVAGESNYGYTF.

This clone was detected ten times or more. This CDR3 reads CASSFAPFGGTEGRGYTF. CDR3 bases read: TGTGCCAGCAGCTTCGCGCCATTTGGGGGGACCGAGGGGCGCGGC. The chain has TRBV7-3 and TRBJ1-2; the D gene is possibly TRBD1 (5 bases). The read terminates 3 residues before the CDR3 end, so the remaining end is supplied by the germline J gene. The CDR3 totals 18 residues. CDR1 is SGHTA, CDR2 FQGTGA, per germline. Using reference TRBV7-3 and TRBJ1-2 for the parts outside the CDR3, the full variable domain is GAGVSQTPSNKVTEKGKYVELRCDPISGHTALYWYRQSLGQGPEFLIYFQGTGAADDSGLPNDRFFAVRPEGSVSTLKIQRTERGDSAVYLCASSFAPFGGTEGRGYTFGSGTRLTVV.

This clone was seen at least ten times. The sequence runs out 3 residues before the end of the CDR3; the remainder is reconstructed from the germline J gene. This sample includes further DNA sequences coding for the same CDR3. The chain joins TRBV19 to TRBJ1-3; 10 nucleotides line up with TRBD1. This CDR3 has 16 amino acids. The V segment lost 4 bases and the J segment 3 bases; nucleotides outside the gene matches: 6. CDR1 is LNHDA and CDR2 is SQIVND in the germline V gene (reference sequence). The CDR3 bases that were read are TGTGCCAGTAGTAAGCGGACAGGGGGAAATGGAAACACC. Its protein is CASSKRTGGNGNT. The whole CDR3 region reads CASSKRTGGNGNTIYF.

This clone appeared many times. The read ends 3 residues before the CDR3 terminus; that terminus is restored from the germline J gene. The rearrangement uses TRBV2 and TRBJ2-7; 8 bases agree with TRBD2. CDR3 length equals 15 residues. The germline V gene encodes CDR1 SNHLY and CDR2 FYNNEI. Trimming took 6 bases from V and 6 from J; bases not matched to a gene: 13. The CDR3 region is CASRPRGAPVREQYF. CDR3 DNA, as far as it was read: TGTGCCAGCAGACCGCGGGGGGCGCCCGTTCGCGAG. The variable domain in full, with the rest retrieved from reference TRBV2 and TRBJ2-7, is EPEVTQTPSHQVTQMGQEVILRCVPISNHLYFYWYRQILGQKVEFLVSFYNNEISEKSEIFDDQFSVERPDGSNFTLKIRSTKLEDSAMYFCASRPRGAPVREQYFGPGTRLTVT.

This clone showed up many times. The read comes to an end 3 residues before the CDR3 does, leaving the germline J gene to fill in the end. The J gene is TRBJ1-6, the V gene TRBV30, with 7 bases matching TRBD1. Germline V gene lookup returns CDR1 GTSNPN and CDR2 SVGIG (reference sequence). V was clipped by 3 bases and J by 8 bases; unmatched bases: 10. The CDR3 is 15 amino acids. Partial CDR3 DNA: TGTGCCTGGAGGCTATCCGACAGGGAACATTCACCC. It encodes CAWRLSDREHSP. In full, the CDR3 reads CAWRLSDREHSPLHF.

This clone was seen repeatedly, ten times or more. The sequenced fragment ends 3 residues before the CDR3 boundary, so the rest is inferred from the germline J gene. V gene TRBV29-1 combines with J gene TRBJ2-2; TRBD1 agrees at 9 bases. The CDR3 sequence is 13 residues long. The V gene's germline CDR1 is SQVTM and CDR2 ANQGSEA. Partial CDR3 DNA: TGCAGCGCCCGGGACAGGGAGTACGAAAAG. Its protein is CSARDREYEK. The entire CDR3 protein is CSARDREYEKLFF.